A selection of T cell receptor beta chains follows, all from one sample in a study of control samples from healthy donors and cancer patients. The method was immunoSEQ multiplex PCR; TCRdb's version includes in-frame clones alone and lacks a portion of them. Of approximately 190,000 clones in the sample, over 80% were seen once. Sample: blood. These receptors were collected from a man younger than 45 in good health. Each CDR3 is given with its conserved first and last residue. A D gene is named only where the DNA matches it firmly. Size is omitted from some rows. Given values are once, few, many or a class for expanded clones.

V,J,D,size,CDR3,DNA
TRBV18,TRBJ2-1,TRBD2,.,CASSPLAGARFNEQFF,TGTGCCAGCTCACCCCTAGCGGGGGCCAGATTCAATGAGCAGTTCTTC
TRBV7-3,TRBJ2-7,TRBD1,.,CASSRDRGREQYF,TGTGCCAGCAGCCGAGACAGGGGGCGTGAGCAGTACTTC
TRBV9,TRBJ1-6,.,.,CASSRDIQSPLHF,TGTGCCAGCAGCCGGGACATTCAATCACCCCTCCACTTT
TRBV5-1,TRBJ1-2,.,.,CASSLGHSNGYTF,TGCGCCAGCAGCTTGGGACACTCCAATGGCTACACCTTC
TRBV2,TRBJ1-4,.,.,CATSTGTGGEKLFF,TGTGCCACCTCTACCGGGACGGGGGGGGAAAAACTGTTTTTT
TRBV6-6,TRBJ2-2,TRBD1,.,CASRTGGAPAGELFF,TGTGCCAGCAGGACAGGGGGCGCTCCGGCCGGGGAGCTGTTTTTT
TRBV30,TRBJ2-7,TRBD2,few,CAWAQKSGGAYEQYF,TGTGCCTGGGCCCAAAAGAGCGGGGGGGCCTACGAGCAGTACTTC
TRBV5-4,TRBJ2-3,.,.,CASSLPPGHNTDTQYF,TGTGCCAGCAGCTTGCCCCCGGGACATAACACAGATACGCAGTATTTT
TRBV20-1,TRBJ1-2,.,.,CSASVTISNYGYTF,TGCAGTGCTAGTGTCACGATCTCTAACTATGGCTACACCTTC
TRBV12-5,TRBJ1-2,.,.,CASGYHVLYGYTF,TGTGCTAGTGGCTACCATGTTCTCTATGGCTACACCTTC
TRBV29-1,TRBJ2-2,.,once,CSVRWGSTGELFF,TGCAGCGTTCGGTGGGGGTCCACCGGGGAGCTGTTTTTT
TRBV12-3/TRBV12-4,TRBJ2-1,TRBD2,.,CASSFTSDEQFF,TGTGCCAGCAGTTTCACTAGCGATGAGCAGTTCTTC
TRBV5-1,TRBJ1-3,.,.,CASSLESQGTGNTIYF,TGCGCCAGCAGCTTGGAGAGCCAGGGGACTGGAAACACCATATATTTT
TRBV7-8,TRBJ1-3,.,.,CASSLIVWGNTIYF,TGTGCCAGCAGCTTAATAGTCTGGGGAAACACCATATATTTT
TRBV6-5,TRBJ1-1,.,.,CASSYSSNTEAFF,TGTGCCAGCAGTTACTCGTCTAACACTGAAGCTTTCTTT
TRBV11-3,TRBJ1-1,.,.,CASSNDLVNLGNTEAFF,TGTGCCAGCAGCAACGACTTAGTAAATTTGGGGAACACTGAAGCTTTCTTT